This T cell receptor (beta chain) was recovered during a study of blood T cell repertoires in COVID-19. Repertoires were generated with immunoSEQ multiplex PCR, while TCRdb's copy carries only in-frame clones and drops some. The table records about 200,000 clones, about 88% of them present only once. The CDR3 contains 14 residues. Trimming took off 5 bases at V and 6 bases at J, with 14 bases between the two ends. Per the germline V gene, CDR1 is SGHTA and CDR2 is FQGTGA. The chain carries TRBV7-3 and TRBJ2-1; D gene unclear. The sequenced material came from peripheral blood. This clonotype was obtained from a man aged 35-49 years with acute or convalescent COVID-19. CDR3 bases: TGTGCCAGCAGCCAATATAACAGTCTCAATGAGCAGTTCTTC. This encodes CASSQYNSLNEQFF.